The sequence of this TCR beta chain was determined in a study of shared clonotypes between healthy human individuals. The wider study: Every donor yielded three CD4 naive, three CD4 memory, two CD8 naive and one CD8 memory plate. The study, taken as a whole, reports: Estimated richness was generally greater in naive than memory subsets.

Repertoires were generated with immunoSEQ multiplex PCR, while TCRdb's copy carries only in-frame clones and drops some. The table lists approximately 720,000 clones, 92% of them singletons. Terminally differentiated effector memory CD45RA+ cells were excluded by CCR7 positive selection of CD45RO-negative cells. Every contributor of samples was a Caucasian grown-up residing in Nashville, Tennessee. Between the trimmed V and J ends, which lost 2 bases and 2 bases, there was a span of 15 bases. The CDR3 loop spans 17 amino acids. Germline loops: CDR1 KGHSH, CDR2 LQKENI. Of note for this clone: Its antigen remains unidentified.

This sequence was found in a man younger than 45 in good health. V usage is TRBV18 and J usage is TRBJ1-4, with D tentatively TRBD1 (6 bases). The sample was naive CD8+ T cells sorted from blood. For the CDR3, the DNA is TGTGCCAGCTCACCAGGCCGGGACAAAGCTACTAATGAAAAACTGTTTTTT. It is translated as CASSPGRDKATNEKLFF.